These 2 T cell receptor beta chains originate from one sample sequenced in a study of cytotoxic CD8 clonotypes in ibrutinib-treated CLL. TCRdb's copy holds only in-frame clones and misses some; the assay was immunoSEQ multiplex PCR. The sample has about 76,000 clones; 85% to 90% are singletons. The input for sequencing was PBMCs, taken before ibrutinib treatment. These receptors were taken from a human donor with chronic lymphocytic leukemia.

The gene calls are TRBV19 and TRBJ2-7, with D perhaps matching TRBD2 (5 bases). The CDR3 runs to 14 residues. V lost 5 bases, J lost 1 base, and 12 bases lay in between. Germline-derived CDR1 and CDR2 are LNHDA and SQIVND (reference sequence). The CDR3 is CASSVGDYSYEQYF. CDR3 nucleotide sequence: TGTGCCAGTAGTGTGGGAGACTATTCCTACGAGCAGTACTTC.

CDR3 sequence reads: CASSLGGRGLETQYF. DNA for the CDR3: TGTGCCAGCAGCTTAGGAGGTAGAGGGTTGGAGACCCAGTACTTC. The genes are TRBV13 and TRBJ2-5, with D tentatively TRBD2 (5 bases). Germline V gene lookup returns CDR1 PRHDT and CDR2 FYEKMQ (reference sequence). The CDR3 spans 15 residues. V shed 0 bases and J shed 5 bases, with 13 bases lying between them.